These 11 T cell receptor beta chains share one sample of origin, sequenced in a study of T cell repertoires in cytomegalovirus infection. Antigens for these TCRs are unknown. A single record per CDR3 protein comes from TCRdb applying MiXCR to the reads. The top ten clones hold around a sixth of a sample with approximately 500,000 distinct CDR3 sequences, 33% of them seen once. Sequenced material: cultured PBMCs, taken from culture after CMV antigen stimulation. All receptors come from a human donor in good health (CMV status not recorded). Some clones in this sample may be carry-over from other donors' samples.

The genes are TRBV28 and TRBJ2-1; D might be TRBD1 or TRBD2, each matching 5 bases. The V end lost 3 bases, the J end lost 3 bases, and 12 bases lay between the germline ends. Germline V gene sequence: CDR1 MDHEN, CDR2 SYDVKM. There are 15 residues in the CDR3. In DNA, the CDR3 is TGTGCCAGCAGTTTTACGGGGCATCTCTACAATGAGCAGTTCTTC. Its translation is CASSFTGHLYNEQFF.

The chain has TRBV20-1 and TRBJ2-1; no definite D call. Germline-derived CDR1 and CDR2 are DFQATT and SNEGSKA (reference sequence). This CDR3 spans 13 amino acids. The V end lost 0 bases, the J end lost 7 bases, and 10 bases lay between the germline ends. CDR3 bases: TGCAGTGCTAGAGATAGTGCGCGGAATGAGCAGTTCTTC. Amino acids: CSARDSARNEQFF.

This chain connects TRBV6-5 to TRBJ2-3; 12 nucleotides line up with TRBD2. This CDR3 has 16 residues. Looked up from germline, CDR1 is MNHEY and CDR2 is SVGAGI. Losses at the gene ends were 4 bases for V and 6 bases for J; bases not matched to a gene: 8. CDR3 sequence: CASSSLGLAGPDTQYF. The CDR3 DNA reads TGTGCCAGCAGTTCTTTAGGACTAGCGGGGCCGGATACGCAGTATTTT.

The genes are TRBV7-2 and TRBJ2-5; 9 nucleotides match TRBD2. The germline V gene encodes CDR1 SGHTA and CDR2 FQGNSA. Unmatched junction bases numbered 4, after V lost 0 bases and J lost 5 bases. The CDR3 consists of 15 residues. In DNA, the CDR3 is TGTGCCAGCAGCTTAGCGGGCGGGAGGGAGGAGACCCAGTACTTC. It is translated as CASSLAGGREETQYF.

This clonotype was observed many times. The V gene is TRBV20-1, the J gene TRBJ2-3, with D possibly being TRBD2 (5 bases). V dropped 2 bases and J dropped 4 bases, with 19 bases sitting between them. The germline gives CDR1 DFQATT, CDR2 SNEGSKA (reference sequence). The CDR3 is made up of 16 amino acids. The CDR3 spells CSARTRSGSKADTQYF. Written as DNA, the CDR3 is TGCAGTGCTAGAACACGAAGCGGCTCAAAGGCAGATACGCAGTATTTT.

This clonotype was detected only a few times. The junction and the germline gene differ at one end; a read error may be behind it. The chain employs TRBV27 and TRBJ2-1; D gene uncertain. Germline loops: CDR1 MNHEY, CDR2 SMNVEV (reference sequence). The CDR3 has 14 residues. The CDR3 spells CASSLVQSYNEQFF. CDR3 DNA: TGTGCCAGTAGTTTAGTACAATCCTACAATGAGCAGTTCTTC.

The V call is TRBV7-2, the J call TRBJ2-2, with D hard to call. From germline, CDR1 is SGHTA and CDR2 FQGNSA. The CDR3 is 14 amino acids. CDR3 sequence reads: CAKSGLTTTGELFF. The CDR3 DNA reads as TGTGCAAAAAGTGGGCTAACCACCACCGGGGAGCTGTTTTTT. The whole variable domain, filled in from reference TRBV7-2 and TRBJ2-2, reads GAGVSQSPSNKVTEKGKDVELRCDPISGHTALYWYRQSLGQGLEFLIYFQGNSAPDKSGLPSDRFSAERTGGSVSTLTIQRTQQEDSAVYLCAKSGLTTTGELFFGEGSRLTVL.

V is TRBV7-6 and J is TRBJ1-2; D uncertain. Germline V CDR1 and CDR2: SGHVS, FNYEAQ. Trimming left V 5 bases short and J 6 bases short, with 19 bases between. The CDR3 runs to 15 residues. The CDR3 protein is CASSPGQPGDNGYTF. DNA of the CDR3: TGTGCCAGCAGCCCCGGTCAGCCCGGTGACAATGGCTACACCTTC.

This sequence joins TRBV10-3 and TRBJ1-1; weak D call: TRBD1 (6 bases). Trimming took off 9 bases at V and 0 bases at J, with 11 bases between the two ends. CDR3 length: 13 residues. Germline-derived CDR1 and CDR2 are ENHRY and SYGVKD. The CDR3 DNA sequence: TGTGCCATTCGCGGGACACTGAACACTGAAGCTTTCTTT. This translates into CAIRGTLNTEAFF.

The genes are TRBV7-2 and TRBJ1-2; D unresolved. CDR1 and CDR2 (germline): SGHTA, FQGNSA. This CDR3 is built from 16 residues. Between the trimmed V and J ends, which lost 1 base and 1 base, there was a span of 13 bases. In nucleotides, the CDR3 is TGTGCCAGCAGCTTAGTATCGGGATCGGATAACTATGGCTACACCTTC. Its protein is CASSLVSGSDNYGYTF.

The chain joins TRBV6-2 or TRBV6-3 to TRBJ1-2; TRBD1 aligns across 11 bases. The junction had 10 bases not matched to a gene; V was cut back by 6 bases and J by 7 bases. The CDR3 consists of 15 residues. Germline values: CDR1 MNHEY, CDR2 SVGEGT. DNA of the CDR3: TGTGCCAGCAGCAAAGGACAGGGGGCTGTAAGTGGCTACACCTTC. Protein sequence: CASSKGQGAVSGYTF.